Each of the 30 T cell receptor beta chains below was sequenced from the same sample in a study of T cells in Graves' hyperthyroidism and ophthalmopathy. Researchers amplified the TCR beta CDR3 regions from RNA transcripts. The HTBI primer set served for first-round RT-PCR of the TCR CDR3. TCRdb analysed the multiplex PCR reads with MiXCR anew, one entry per CDR3 protein. Among 300,000 to 450,000 distinct CDR3 sequences, approximately 14% were seen once, and the ten largest hold 25% to 35%. Sequencing was done on a sample of blood. These receptors were obtained from a woman aged 18-29 years with Graves' hyperthyroidism that later progressed to Graves' ophthalmopathy.

This clonotype was observed many times. The chain combines TRBV20-1 with TRBJ2-3; TRBD2 agrees at 11 bases. Trimming at V came to 7 bases and at J to 4 bases, leaving 13 bases not matched to a gene. CDR1 and CDR2 (germline): DFQATT, SNEGSKA (reference sequence). CDR3 length: 16 amino acids. CDR3 sequence reads: CSVGSRGTSGPDTQYF. DNA for the CDR3: TGCAGTGTCGGATCTCGTGGGACTAGCGGTCCAGATACGCAGTATTTT.

This clonotype was found a few times. This rearrangement joins TRBV5-1 to TRBJ1-1; D remains unclear. The ends were cut back, 0 bases at V and 1 base at J, with 10 bases in the middle. This CDR3 has 15 amino acids. CDR1 is SGHRS, CDR2 YFSETQ, per germline. The CDR3 loop is CASSLAGTQNTEAFF. The DNA for the CDR3 is TGCGCCAGCAGCTTGGCGGGCACCCAGAACACTGAAGCTTTCTTT. Drawing the rest from reference TRBV5-1 and TRBJ1-1, the complete variable domain is KAGVTQTPRYLIKTRGQQVTLSCSPISGHRSVSWYQQTPGQGLQFLFEYFSETQRNKGNFPGRFSGRQFSNSRSEMNVSTLELGDSALYLCASSLAGTQNTEAFFGQGTRLTVV.

This clonotype turned up a few times. The gene calls are TRBV5-5 and TRBJ2-2; 9 positions agree with TRBD2. Germline CDR1 SGHKS, CDR2 YYEKEE (reference sequence). The V and J ends lost 3 bases and 7 bases, in that order; junction bases with no gene match: 10. The CDR3 runs 16 residues. Written as DNA, the CDR3 is TGTGCCAGCAGCTCGGTAGCGGGAGAAGGAGACGGGGAGCTGTTTTTT. Translation gives CASSSVAGEGDGELFF. The entire variable domain, with the rest obtained from reference TRBV5-5 and TRBJ2-2, is as follows: DAGVTQSPTHLIKTRGQQVTLRCSPISGHKSVSWYQQVLGQGPQFIFQYYEKEERGRGNFPDRFSARQFPNYSSELNVNALLLGDSALYLCASSSVAGEGDGELFFGEGSRLTVL.

The rearrangement joins TRBV7-9 to TRBJ2-1; D possibly matches TRBD1 or TRBD2 (5 bases each). Trimming took off 3 bases at V and 3 bases at J, with 24 bases between the two ends. Germline CDR1 SEHNR, CDR2 FQNEAQ (reference sequence). The CDR3 totals 19 residues. CDR3 in amino acids: CASSFPVSPSARGYNEQFF. CDR3 DNA sequence: TGTGCCAGCAGCTTCCCCGTAAGCCCCTCAGCGAGGGGCTACAATGAGCAGTTCTTC.

This clonotype has at least ten counts. The V and J genes are TRBV7-8 and TRBJ2-7, with 10 nucleotides matching TRBD2. The CDR3 runs 15 residues. J was trimmed by 5 bases and V by 1 base; bases with no gene match: 5. Per germline, CDR1 SGHVS and CDR2 FQNEAQ. CDR3 residues: CASSLGSGRPDEQYF. The CDR3 DNA follows: TGTGCCAGCAGCTTAGGTAGCGGGAGGCCGGACGAGCAGTACTTC.

This clonotype was picked up many times. V is TRBV28 and J is TRBJ2-3, with 10 bases matching TRBD1. J lost 5 bases, V lost 7 bases, and 15 bases had no gene match. Germline CDR1 is MDHEN and CDR2 is SYDVKM. The length of the CDR3 is 17 residues. The DNA for the CDR3 is TGTGCCAGCAAGGCGACAGGGGGCAGGAGCCATATAGATACGCAGTATTTT. Translation: CASKATGGRSHIDTQYF.

This clonotype appeared many times. This chain links TRBV2 with TRBJ2-3, with 12 bases fitting TRBD2. The V gene end was trimmed by 11 bases and the J gene end by 1 base; junction bases not matched to a gene: 7. Germline loops: CDR1 SNHLY, CDR2 FYNNEI. The CDR3 has 15 amino acids. CDR3 bases: TGTGCCGTCCGACTAGCGGGAGTTGGCACAGATACGCAGTATTTT. It specifies CAVRLAGVGTDTQYF.

About this clonotype itself: A junction end diverges from the germline sequence, so it may reflect a read error. The genes are TRBV12-3 or TRBV12-4 and TRBJ2-2; possible D gene TRBD2, 5 bases. The CDR3 has 17 amino acids. CDR3 sequence reads: CASSLLMELVNTGEPFF. The CDR3 nucleotides are TGTGCCAGCAGTTTACTTATGGAACTAGTGAACACCGGGGAGCCGTTTTTT.

The rearrangement links TRBV6-5 to TRBJ2-3; D may be TRBD1 (6 bases). Trimming stripped 2 bases from V and 6 bases from J, with 12 bases between. The germline V gene encodes CDR1 MNHEY and CDR2 SVGAGI. The CDR3 has 14 residues. The CDR3 spells CASSYGTFRDTQYF. Here the CDR3 DNA reads TGTGCCAGCAGTTACGGGACATTTCGGGATACGCAGTATTTT.

Ten or more counts support this clonotype. This sequence joins TRBV11-2 and TRBJ2-6; D is uncertain. The CDR3 contains 14 residues. Looked up from germline, CDR1 is SGHAT and CDR2 is FQNNGV. Trimming removed 10 bases from V and 4 bases from J, with 14 bases in between. The CDR3, as DNA: TGTGCCACTCGAAGGGTGAAGGGGGCCAACGTCCTGACTTTC. This gives the protein CATRRVKGANVLTF. The full variable domain, its missing parts supplied by reference TRBV11-2 and TRBJ2-6, is EAGVAQSPRYKIIEKRQSVAFWCNPISGHATLYWYQQILGQGPKLLIQFQNNGVVDDSQLPKDRFSAERLKGVDSTLKIQPAKLEDSAVYLCATRRVKGANVLTFGAGSRLTVL.

This clonotype was counted ten times or more. This sequence joins TRBV6-2 or TRBV6-3 and TRBJ2-7; 10 bases are a match to TRBD2. V shed 7 bases, J shed 1 base, and the junction held 4 bases outside the gene matches. The CDR3 extends over 14 amino acids. Germline V gene lookup returns CDR1 MNHEY and CDR2 SVGEGT. Here the CDR3 reads CASTLTSGSYEQYF. The CDR3 DNA sequence: TGTGCCAGCACCTTGACTAGCGGGTCCTACGAGCAGTACTTC.

At least ten counts were recorded for this clonotype. The V call is TRBV6-2 or TRBV6-3, the J call TRBJ1-2; TRBD1 aligns across 7 bases. V trimming: 0 bases; J trimming: 2 bases; junction bases outside the gene matches: 9. Germline values: CDR1 MNHEY, CDR2 SVGEGT. CDR3 length equals 17 residues. The CDR3 loop is CASSYSETTGNNYGYTF. The CDR3 DNA reads as TGTGCCAGCAGTTACTCAGAAACGACAGGGAACAACTATGGCTACACCTTC.

The rearrangement joins TRBV20-1 to TRBJ2-7; D possibly matches TRBD1 or TRBD2 (5 bases each). This CDR3 is built from 13 residues. Germline V gene sequence: CDR1 DFQATT, CDR2 SNEGSKA (reference sequence). V lost 6 bases and J 4 bases, leaving 16 bases between the germline ends. The CDR3 DNA is TGCAGTGCCGTCAGGGACCAGCGGTACGAGCAGTACTTC. Protein: CSAVRDQRYEQYF.

The chain is built from TRBV7-8 and TRBJ2-1; no clear D. The CDR3 has 15 amino acids. V gave up 5 bases and J gave up 2 bases, with 13 bases separating them. Germline V gene sequence: CDR1 SGHVS, CDR2 FQNEAQ. The CDR3 protein is CASSVRDATYNEQFF. In nucleotides, the CDR3 is TGTGCCAGCAGCGTAAGGGATGCTACCTACAATGAGCAGTTCTTC.

This clonotype showed up many times. The genes are TRBV27 and TRBJ1-6; TRBD1 might be the D (5 bases). In germline, CDR1 is MNHEY, CDR2 SMNVEV (reference sequence). V was cut by 4 bases and J by 7 bases, with 8 bases left in between. The CDR3 contains 13 residues. The CDR3 DNA reads as TGTGCCAGCAGTTCCCGACAGAATTCACCCCTCCACTTT. Protein: CASSSRQNSPLHF.

Remarks on this clonotype: A read error is likely, as this CDR3 ends without the conserved phenylalanine or tryptophan. CDR3 bases: TGTGCCAGCAGTGACTTGGGACAGCTTTCTGATATGAACACTGAAGCTTTCTCT. This codes for CASSDLGQLSDMNTEAFS. The genes are TRBV2 and TRBJ1-1, with 7 bases that match TRBD1. Trimming removed 3 bases from V and 0 bases from J; junction bases left unmatched: 13. Germline V gene sequence: CDR1 SNHLY, CDR2 FYNNEI. The CDR3 has 18 residues.

This clonotype was seen many times. The chain uses TRBV30 and TRBJ1-4; TRBD1 matches 10 bases. Germline CDR1 GTSNPN, CDR2 SVGIG (reference sequence). CDR3 size: 13 residues. J lost 7 bases, V lost 1 base, and 0 bases had no gene match. The CDR3 DNA is TGTGCCTGGAGTGGACAGGGGGCTGAAAAACTGTTTTTT. Its protein product is CAWSGQGAEKLFF.

V and J are TRBV9 and TRBJ2-3, with a weak D call TRBD2 (5 bases). CDR1 is SGDLS and CDR2 is YYNGEE in the germline V gene. The V gene lost 0 bases and the J gene lost 4 bases, with 9 bases spanning the gap. The CDR3 spans 14 residues. CDR3 DNA: TGTGCCAGCAGCGTAGTGGCTAGCCCAGATACGCAGTATTTT. It specifies CASSVVASPDTQYF.

The chain uses TRBV20-1 and TRBJ2-4; tentative D call: TRBD2 (6 bases). The CDR3 loop spans 12 amino acids. CDR1 and CDR2 (germline): DFQATT, SNEGSKA (reference sequence). Between the trimmed V and J ends, which lost 7 bases and 7 bases, there was a span of 14 bases. The CDR3 sequence is CSVPTSRNIQYF. CDR3 coding DNA: TGCAGTGTTCCGACTAGTAGGAACATTCAGTACTTC.

This clonotype was counted at least ten times. The gene calls are TRBV27 and TRBJ1-1; possibly TRBD1 for D (5 bases). Trimming stripped 6 bases from V and 7 bases from J, with 18 bases between. Germline-derived CDR1 and CDR2 are MNHEY and SMNVEV (reference sequence). This CDR3 region has 14 residues. The CDR3 sequence is CASSQAGEMIEAFF. DNA for the CDR3: TGTGCCAGCAGCCAAGCGGGGGAGATGATTGAAGCTTTCTTT.

At least ten counts were recorded for this clonotype. This sequence joins TRBV3-1 and TRBJ2-2; D is unresolved. V was pared by 4 bases and J by 6 bases, with 6 bases between. Per the germline V gene, CDR1 is LGHDT and CDR2 is YNNKEL (reference sequence). The length of the CDR3 is 12 residues. The DNA of the CDR3 is TGTGCCAGCAGCCTCGAGGCCGGGGAGCTGTTTTTT. It is translated as CASSLEAGELFF.

This clonotype has at least ten counts. DNA for the CDR3: TGTGCCAGCGGCAATCGGGCTGAAGCTTTCTTT. This codes for CASGNRAEAFF. The chain employs TRBV2 and TRBJ1-1; D gene uncertain. Germline lookup yields CDR1 SNHLY and CDR2 FYNNEI. The CDR3 spans 11 residues. The V gene lost 8 bases and the J gene lost 6 bases, with 10 bases spanning the gap.

This clonotype was picked up many times. V is TRBV20-1 and J is TRBJ1-6, with D possibly being TRBD1 (5 bases). The CDR3 is 16 residues long. Germline CDR1 reads DFQATT; CDR2 reads SNEGSKA (reference sequence). V was trimmed by 3 bases and J by 9 bases, leaving 21 bases between them. The CDR3 sequence is CSASAEGSLGGSPLHF. Here the CDR3 DNA reads TGCAGTGCTAGCGCGGAGGGGTCTCTCGGGGGTTCACCCCTCCACTTT.

V is TRBV19 and J is TRBJ1-4; tentatively, D is TRBD1 (6 bases). V was clipped by 5 bases and J by 4 bases, with 14 bases between them. The CDR3 extends over 15 amino acids. Per germline, CDR1 LNHDA and CDR2 SQIVND (reference sequence). CDR3: CASSPRTEVNEKLFF. In DNA, the CDR3 is TGTGCCAGTAGTCCTCGGACAGAAGTTAATGAAAAACTGTTTTTT.

In DNA form, the CDR3 reads TGTGCCAGCAGTGAGGGGGAGGGGGCCGGGGAGCTGTTTTTT. Translated, it gives CASSEGEGAGELFF. The gene calls are TRBV6-1 and TRBJ2-2; D perhaps matches TRBD2 (7 bases). This CDR3 has 14 amino acids. Germline lookup yields CDR1 MNHNS and CDR2 SASEGT. Between the trimmed V and J ends, which lost 3 bases and 6 bases, there was a span of 11 bases.

There are many counts of this clonotype. The chain employs TRBV7-2 and TRBJ2-7; D tentatively reads TRBD1 or TRBD2 (5 bases each). Germline assignment: CDR1 SGHTA and CDR2 FQGNSA. V lost 2 bases, J lost 0 bases, and 11 bases lay in between. The CDR3 covers 15 residues. The CDR3 DNA reads as TGTGCCAGCAGCTTATTTGCAGGGAGCTCCTACGAGCAGTACTTC. This sequence encodes CASSLFAGSSYEQYF.

This clonotype was recorded a few times. The V gene is TRBV27, the J gene TRBJ2-1; TRBD2 aligns across 9 bases. The CDR3 is 16 residues long. Per germline, CDR1 MNHEY and CDR2 SMNVEV (reference sequence). V lost 4 bases to trimming and J lost 4 bases; unmatched junction nucleotides: 8. The CDR3 region is CASSSSGKLFYNEQFF. CDR3 coding DNA: TGTGCCAGCAGTTCTAGCGGGAAACTTTTTTACAATGAGCAGTTCTTC.

This clonotype was seen at least ten times. The V gene is TRBV6-1, the J gene TRBJ2-7, with D possibly TRBD2 on 6 matching bases. The CDR3 totals 16 residues. V was trimmed by 9 bases and J by 0 bases, leaving 21 bases between them. Per germline, CDR1 MNHNS and CDR2 SASEGT. Here the CDR3 DNA reads TGTGCCAGTACCTCGTTGGGCGGGGCAAGCTCCTACGAGCAGTACTTC. It codes for CASTSLGGASSYEQYF.

Of note for this clonotype: It may be a read error: a sequence one base away is much more abundant. The DNA of the CDR3 is TGTGCCGGCAGCTACACTGGGGATGAGCAGTTCTTC. Its translation: CAGSYTGDEQFF. This chain joins TRBV11-3 and TRBJ2-1; no clear D gene. The CDR3 is 12 residues long. Germline assignment: CDR1 SGHNT and CDR2 YENEEA.

The rearrangement uses TRBV6-5 and TRBJ1-6, with D possibly TRBD1 on 5 matching bases. The CDR3 runs 18 residues. The V and J ends lost 2 bases and 0 bases respectively, with 14 bases between them. CDR1 and CDR2 from the germline V gene are MNHEY and SVGAGI. The CDR3 spells CASSYRVGGSSYNSPLHF. DNA for the CDR3: TGTGCCAGCAGTTACAGAGTGGGGGGAAGCTCCTATAATTCACCCCTCCACTTT.